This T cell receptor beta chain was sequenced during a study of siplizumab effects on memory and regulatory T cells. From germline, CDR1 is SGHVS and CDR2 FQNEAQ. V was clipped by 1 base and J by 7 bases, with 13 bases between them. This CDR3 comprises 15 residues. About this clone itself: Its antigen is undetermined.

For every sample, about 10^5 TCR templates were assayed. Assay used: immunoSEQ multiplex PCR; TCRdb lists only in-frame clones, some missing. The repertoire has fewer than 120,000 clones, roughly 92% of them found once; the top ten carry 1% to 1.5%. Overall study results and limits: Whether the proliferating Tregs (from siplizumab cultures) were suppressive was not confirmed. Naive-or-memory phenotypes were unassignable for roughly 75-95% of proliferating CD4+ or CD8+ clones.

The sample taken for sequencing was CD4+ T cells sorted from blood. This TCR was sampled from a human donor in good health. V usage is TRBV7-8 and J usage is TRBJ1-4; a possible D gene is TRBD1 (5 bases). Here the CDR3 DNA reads TGTGCCAGCAGCTTAGATTTGGGGGAAGGTGAAAAACTGTTTTTT. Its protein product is CASSLDLGEGEKLFF.